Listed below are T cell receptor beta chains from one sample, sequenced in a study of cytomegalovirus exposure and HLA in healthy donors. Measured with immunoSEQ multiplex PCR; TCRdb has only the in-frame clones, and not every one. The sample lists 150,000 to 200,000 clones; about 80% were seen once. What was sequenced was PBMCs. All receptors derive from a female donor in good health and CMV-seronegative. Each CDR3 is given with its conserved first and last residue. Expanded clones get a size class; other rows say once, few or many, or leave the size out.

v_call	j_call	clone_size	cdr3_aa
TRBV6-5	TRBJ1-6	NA	CASRPRGEWSPLHF
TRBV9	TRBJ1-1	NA	CASSVVVRGNTEAFF
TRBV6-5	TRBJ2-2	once	CASSTRQNTGELFF
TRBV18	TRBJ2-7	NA	CASSPEPYEQYF
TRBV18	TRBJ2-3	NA	CASGLRGSTDTQYF
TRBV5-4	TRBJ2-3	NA	CASSFYPGTSGAARTDTQYF
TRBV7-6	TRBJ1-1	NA	CASSLGGLAEAFF
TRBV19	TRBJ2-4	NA	CASSIVDRQKNIQYF
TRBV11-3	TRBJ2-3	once	CASSLASDTQYF
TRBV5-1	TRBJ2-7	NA	CASSLGLADAAYEQYF
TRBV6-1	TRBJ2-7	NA	CASSLDRGASGRALF
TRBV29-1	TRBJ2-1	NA	CSVARREYYEQFF
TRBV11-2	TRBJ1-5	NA	CASSLETVDSNQPQHF
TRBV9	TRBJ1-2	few	CASSVGQGVNYGYTF
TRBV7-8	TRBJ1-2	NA	CASRPGTGEVYGYTF
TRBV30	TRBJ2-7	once	CAWSNLRGNYEQYF
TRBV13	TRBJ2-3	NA	CASSLRLAGATDTQYF
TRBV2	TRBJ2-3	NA	CASSGGGTDTQYF